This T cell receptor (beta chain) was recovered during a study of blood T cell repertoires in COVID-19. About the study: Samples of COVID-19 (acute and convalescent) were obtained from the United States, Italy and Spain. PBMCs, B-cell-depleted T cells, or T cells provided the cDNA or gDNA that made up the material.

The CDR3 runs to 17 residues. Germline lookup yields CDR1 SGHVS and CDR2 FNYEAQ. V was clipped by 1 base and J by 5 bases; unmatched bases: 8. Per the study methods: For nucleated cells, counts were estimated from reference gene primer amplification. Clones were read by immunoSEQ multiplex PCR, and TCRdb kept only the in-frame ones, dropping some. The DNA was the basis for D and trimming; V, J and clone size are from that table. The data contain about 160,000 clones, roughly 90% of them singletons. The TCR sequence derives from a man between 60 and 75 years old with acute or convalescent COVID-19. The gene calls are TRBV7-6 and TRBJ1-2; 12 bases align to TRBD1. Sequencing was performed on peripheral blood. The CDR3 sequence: CASSLGPAGQGAYGYTF. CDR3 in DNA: TGTGCCAGCAGCTTAGGCCCGGCGGGACAGGGGGCGTATGGCTACACCTTC.